Listed below are T cell receptor beta chains from one sample, sequenced in a study of radiation and T cells in renal cell carcinoma. TCRdb keeps only in-frame clones here, not all; method: immunoSEQ multiplex PCR. The data contain over 45,000 clones, around 78% of them singletons. The sample was blood, taken from a patient whose treatment included radiotherapy and nephrectomy. The origin of the receptors is a man aged 60 to 69 with renal cell carcinoma. CDR3s include the opening cysteine and the closing phenylalanine or tryptophan. A D gene is named only where the DNA matches it firmly. Part of the rows lack a size; the others show once, few, many or a class for expanded clones.

13	TRBJ1-2	TRBV11-1	once	TRBD1	TGTGCCAGCAGCTACCCGACAGGGTCCGGCTACACCTTC	CASSYPTGSGYTF
16	TRBJ2-3	TRBV5-6	once	-	TGTGCCAGCAGCTCATTTGGGGCAGGGTTCACAGATACGCAGTATTTT	CASSSFGAGFTDTQYF
14	TRBJ2-1	TRBV5-1	-	-	TGCGCCAGCAGCGGCGGGACACGATACAATGAGCAGTTCTTC	CASSGGTRYNEQFF
14	TRBJ2-3	TRBV27	-	-	TGTGCCAGCAGTGTGGATTCTCGGGCAGATACGCAGTATTTT	CASSVDSRADTQYF
17	TRBJ1-6	TRBV27	-	-	TGTGCCAGCAGTTTAGAGGGCTCGAGGGTTGGCAATTCACCCCTCCACTTT	CASSLEGSRVGNSPLHF
15	TRBJ2-1	TRBV2	-	TRBD2	TGTGCCAGCAGGGTAACTAGCGGGAGGGCCAATGAGCAGTTCTTC	CASRVTSGRANEQFF
16	TRBJ1-4	TRBV28	-	TRBD1	TGTGCCAGCAGTTTTTCCAGGGGGCTGGGTATGGAAAAACTGTTTTTT	CASSFSRGLGMEKLFF
16	TRBJ2-5	TRBV5-1	-	-	TGCGCCAGCAGCCCCCGGGGGTCCGCTGTTTTTGGGACCCAGTACTTC	CASSPRGSAVFGTQYF
12	TRBJ2-7	TRBV6-5	few	-	TGTGCCAGCGGCAGGGACCCCTACGAGCAGTACTTC	CASGRDPYEQYF
16	TRBJ2-2	TRBV19	-	-	TGTGCCAGTAGTCGGGGACGCTTGGAGGACACCGGGGAGCTGTTTTTT	CASSRGRLEDTGELFF
16	TRBJ1-1	TRBV9	-	-	TGTGCCAGCAGCGTAGGGACAGACGGTAGGGGGACTGAAGCTTTCTTT	CASSVGTDGRGTEAFF
13	TRBJ2-4	TRBV5-6	few	-	TGTGCCAGCAGCTTCTACCTGAGGGACATTCAGTACTTC	CASSFYLRDIQYF
14	TRBJ2-2	TRBV2	-	-	TGTGCCAGCAGGGGACACTTGTCAACCGGGGAGCTGTTTTTT	CASRGHLSTGELFF
12	TRBJ1-2	TRBV7-9	-	-	TGTGCCAGCAGCCCCGACCCTTATGGCTACACCTTC	CASSPDPYGYTF
18	TRBJ2-3	TRBV9	-	-	TGTGCCAGCAGCGCCCGACAAGCGACTCGTCAGGGAACAGATACGCAGTATTTT	CASSARQATRQGTDTQYF
16	TRBJ1-2	TRBV7-9	-	TRBD1	TGTGCCAGCAGCCCCCTCGGGACAGGGTTTATTTATGGCTACACCTTC	CASSPLGTGFIYGYTF